This entry lists 2 T cell receptor beta chains sequenced from one sample in a study of identical twins. TCRdb recomputed calls from the 5' RACE reads with MiXCR, one row per CDR3 protein. The profile shows hundreds of thousands of distinct CDR3 sequences, 12% of them singletons. This same sample was also part of a study on yellow fever vaccine responses in identical twins.

The sequencing input was PBMCs. The receptors stem from a young woman in good health.

This clonotype occurred a few times. V is TRBV7-8 and J is TRBJ2-7, with 7 bases that match TRBD1. Trimming removed 5 bases from V and 5 bases from J; junction bases left unmatched: 6. The germline CDR1 and CDR2 sequences are SGHVS and FQNEAQ. This CDR3 is built from 13 residues. The CDR3 region is CASSPGQVDEQYF. The CDR3 DNA follows: TGTGCCAGCAGCCCCGGACAGGTGGACGAGCAGTACTTC.

The chain employs TRBV11-2 and TRBJ2-5; the match to TRBD2 covers 13 bases. From germline, CDR1 is SGHAT and CDR2 FQNNGV. This CDR3 comprises 19 residues. The junction had 14 bases not matched to a gene; V was cut back by 5 bases and J by 2 bases. This CDR3 reads CASSLGTSGMITGQETQYF. As DNA, the CDR3 is TGTGCCAGCAGCCTGGGGACTAGCGGGATGATCACGGGGCAAGAGACCCAGTACTTC.